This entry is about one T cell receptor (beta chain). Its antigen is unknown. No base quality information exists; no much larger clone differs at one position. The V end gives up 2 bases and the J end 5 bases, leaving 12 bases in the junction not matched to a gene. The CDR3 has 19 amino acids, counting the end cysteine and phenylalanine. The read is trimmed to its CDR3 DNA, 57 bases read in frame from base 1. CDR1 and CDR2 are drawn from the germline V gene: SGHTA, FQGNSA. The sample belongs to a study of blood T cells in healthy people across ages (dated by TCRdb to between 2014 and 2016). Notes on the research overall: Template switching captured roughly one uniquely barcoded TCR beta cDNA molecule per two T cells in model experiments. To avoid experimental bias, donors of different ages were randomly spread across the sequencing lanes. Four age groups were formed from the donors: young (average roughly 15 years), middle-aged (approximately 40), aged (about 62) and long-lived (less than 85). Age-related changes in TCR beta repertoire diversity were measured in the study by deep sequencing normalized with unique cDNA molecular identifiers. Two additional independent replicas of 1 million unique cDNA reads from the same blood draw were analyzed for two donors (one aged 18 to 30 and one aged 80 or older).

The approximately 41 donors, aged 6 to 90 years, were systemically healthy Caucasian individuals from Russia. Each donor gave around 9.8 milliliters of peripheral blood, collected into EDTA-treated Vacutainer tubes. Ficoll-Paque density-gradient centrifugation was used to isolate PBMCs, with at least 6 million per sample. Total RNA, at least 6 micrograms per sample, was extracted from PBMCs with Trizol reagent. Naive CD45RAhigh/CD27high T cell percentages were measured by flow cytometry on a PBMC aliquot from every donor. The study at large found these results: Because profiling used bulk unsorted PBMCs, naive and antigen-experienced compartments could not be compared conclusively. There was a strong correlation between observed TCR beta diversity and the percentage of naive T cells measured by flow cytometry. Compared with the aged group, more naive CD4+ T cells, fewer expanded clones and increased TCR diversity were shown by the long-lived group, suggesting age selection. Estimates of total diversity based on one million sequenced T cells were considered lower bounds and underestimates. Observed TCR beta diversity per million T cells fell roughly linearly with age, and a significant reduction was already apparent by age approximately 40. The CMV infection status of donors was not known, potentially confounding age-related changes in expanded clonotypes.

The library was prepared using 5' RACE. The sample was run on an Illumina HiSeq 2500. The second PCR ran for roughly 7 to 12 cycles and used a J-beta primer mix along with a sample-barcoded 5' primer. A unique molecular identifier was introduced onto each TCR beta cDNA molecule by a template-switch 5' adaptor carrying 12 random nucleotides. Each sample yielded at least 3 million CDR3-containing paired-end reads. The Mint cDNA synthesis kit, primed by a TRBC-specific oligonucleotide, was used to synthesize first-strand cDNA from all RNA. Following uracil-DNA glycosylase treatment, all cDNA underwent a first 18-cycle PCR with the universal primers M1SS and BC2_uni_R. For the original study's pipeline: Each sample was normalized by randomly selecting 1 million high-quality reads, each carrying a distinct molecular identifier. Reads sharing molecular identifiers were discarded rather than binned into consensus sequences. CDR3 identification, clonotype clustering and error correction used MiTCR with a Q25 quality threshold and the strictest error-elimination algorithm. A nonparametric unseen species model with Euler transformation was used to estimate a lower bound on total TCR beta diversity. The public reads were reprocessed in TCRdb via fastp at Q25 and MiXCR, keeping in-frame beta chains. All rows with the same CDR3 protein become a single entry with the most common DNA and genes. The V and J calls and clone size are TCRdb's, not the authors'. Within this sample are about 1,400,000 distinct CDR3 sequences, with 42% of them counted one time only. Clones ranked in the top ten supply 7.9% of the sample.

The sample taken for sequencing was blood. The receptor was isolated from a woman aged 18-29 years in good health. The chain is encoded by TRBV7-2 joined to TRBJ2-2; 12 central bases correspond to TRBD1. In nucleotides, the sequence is TGTGCCAGCAGCTTATCTCCGGGACAGGGGGCGCGGGCAACCGGGGAGCTGTTTTTT. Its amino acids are CASSLSPGQGARATGELFF.